This T cell receptor beta chain is drawn from a study of regulatory T cells in long-lasting Graves disease. About the study: Over 5 years of antithyroid drugs plus positive TSH receptor antibodies defined persistent Graves' disease.

Arm-PCR of CDR3 regions with iRepertoire HTBI primers generated TCR beta libraries. TCRdb itself ran the multiplex PCR reads through MiXCR, one entry per CDR3 protein. The sample lists almost 350,000 distinct CDR3 sequences, about 20% seen once, with 25% to 35% in the top ten. This clonotype was picked up a small number of times. Its matching antigen is unknown. CDR1 WNHNN and CDR2 SYGVQD come from the germline V gene (reference sequence). The CDR3 loop spans 17 amino acids. V was clipped by 8 bases and J by 6 bases, with 28 bases between them. Time point meaning: persistent/refractory GD, antithyroid drugs over 5 years with positive TRAb. PBMC RNA served as the TCR library source. General study points: TRBV28, TRBJ1-2 and TRBJ2-5 emerged as the favored segments in persistent disease.

The rearrangement joins TRBV10-1 to TRBJ1-2, with D tentatively TRBD1 (6 bases). The receptor's source is a female donor with Graves disease. The material was peripheral blood mononuclear cells (PBMCs), obtained when the disease was refractory, from a patient treated with antithyroid drugs. The chain's CDR3 is CASLRIPGQARSNGYTF. DNA for the CDR3: TGCGCCAGCCTTCGAATCCCGGGACAAGCAAGATCTAATGGCTACACCTTC.